Reported below is one T cell receptor beta chain. Its antigen is currently unknown. cDNA molecules carried unique molecular identifiers, and template switching added a universal primer site. TCRdb processed the 5' RACE reads anew with MiXCR; each CDR3 protein has one entry. The sample shows 500,000 to 650,000 distinct CDR3 sequences, about 22% of them seen only once. Healthy Caucasians supplied all donations. The data derive from a study of identical twins. Broader study findings: The abundant beta clonotypes from cord blood had fewer insertions, and memory repertoires had none of this.

The sample also formed part of further work on yellow fever vaccine responses in identical twins. That study reports: Reportedly, the T cell response mounted by twins to vaccine seemed partly convergent, partly personalized.

The sequence derives from a woman aged 18-35 years in good health. Sequenced: CD4+ T cells sorted from blood.

The CDR3 loop is CATSDQTLLAGGTNEQFF. For the CDR3, the DNA is TGTGCCACCAGTGACCAAACCCTTTTAGCGGGAGGGACGAATGAGCAGTTCTTC. The V and J genes are TRBV24-1 and TRBJ2-1, with 11 nucleotides matching TRBD2. The CDR3 is 18 amino acids. V trimming: 4 bases; J trimming: 7 bases; junction bases outside the gene matches: 14. Per the germline V gene, CDR1 is KGHDR and CDR2 is SFDVKD.